A selection of T cell receptor beta chains follows, all from one sample in a study of response to subunit inactivated influenza vaccine. Using its own MiXCR run on the RT-PCR reads, TCRdb lists one record per CDR3 protein. The sample contains 450,000 to 600,000 distinct CDR3 sequences, approximately 7.7% of which appear only once. Sequenced here: PBMCs from blood, sampled less than 30 months after vaccination. The receptors shown here come from a man in his fifties or sixties who received an inactivated influenza vaccine. CDR3s include the opening cysteine and the closing phenylalanine or tryptophan. The D gene is left open where the match is weak. A clone size is listed for some rows: how often the clone was seen (once, few, many), or a class if it is expanded.

clone size: few
J gene: TRBJ2-7
CDR3 length: 12
D gene: -
V gene: TRBV6-4
CDR3 protein: CASRNRVYEQYF
CDR3 DNA: TGTGCCAGCAGAAACAGAGTCTACGAGCAGTACTTC

clone size: -
J gene: TRBJ2-2
CDR3 length: 18
D gene: TRBD2
V gene: TRBV27
CDR3 protein: CASSLKKRQNRGSGELFF
CDR3 DNA: TGTGCCAGCAGCTTAAAGAAAAGGCAAAACCGCGGGAGCGGGGAGCTGTTTTTT

clone size: many
J gene: TRBJ1-1
CDR3 length: 15
D gene: -
V gene: TRBV28
CDR3 protein: CASSLSGNTGTEAFF
CDR3 DNA: TGTGCCAGCAGTTTATCGGGGAATACGGGCACTGAAGCTTTCTTT

clone size: -
J gene: TRBJ2-1
CDR3 length: 15
D gene: TRBD2
V gene: TRBV10-3
CDR3 protein: CAISEGTSGNNEQFF
CDR3 DNA: TGTGCCATCAGTGAGGGGACTAGCGGTAACAATGAGCAGTTCTTC

clone size: few
J gene: TRBJ2-2
CDR3 length: 15
D gene: -
V gene: TRBV11-2
CDR3 protein: CASNTDSTFTGELFF
CDR3 DNA: TGTGCCAGCAACACGGACAGCACCTTCACCGGGGAGCTGTTTTTT

clone size: -
J gene: TRBJ1-2
CDR3 length: 15
D gene: -
V gene: TRBV5-1
CDR3 protein: CASSLSSGPNYGYTF
CDR3 DNA: TGCGCCAGCAGCTTAAGCTCCGGGCCTAACTATGGCTACACCTTC

clone size: few
J gene: TRBJ2-7
CDR3 length: 13
D gene: TRBD1
V gene: TRBV20-1
CDR3 protein: CSATAGTVYEQYF
CDR3 DNA: TGCAGTGCGACGGCCGGGACAGTCTACGAGCAGTACTTC

clone size: -
J gene: TRBJ2-2
CDR3 length: 15
D gene: -
V gene: TRBV12-3/TRBV12-4
CDR3 protein: CASSSGGTVAGELFF
CDR3 DNA: TGTGCCAGCAGTTCGGGCGGGACGGTGGCCGGGGAGCTGTTTTTT

clone size: many
J gene: TRBJ1-5
CDR3 length: 12
D gene: -
V gene: TRBV28
CDR3 protein: CASCGGLQPQHF
CDR3 DNA: TGTGCCAGTTGTGGGGGGCTTCAGCCCCAGCATTTT

clone size: -
J gene: TRBJ1-3
CDR3 length: 12
D gene: -
V gene: TRBV9
CDR3 protein: CASSVAGNTIYF
CDR3 DNA: TGTGCCAGCAGCGTAGCTGGAAACACCATATATTTT

clone size: -
J gene: TRBJ2-3
CDR3 length: 16
D gene: TRBD2
V gene: TRBV20-1
CDR3 protein: CSATGLAGARTDTQYF
CDR3 DNA: TGCAGTGCTACTGGGCTAGCGGGAGCGCGGACAGATACGCAGTATTTT

clone size: -
J gene: TRBJ2-1
CDR3 length: 15
D gene: -
V gene: TRBV7-3
CDR3 protein: CASSRWGSDYNEQFF
CDR3 DNA: TGTGCCAGCAGCCGCTGGGGTAGCGACTACAATGAGCAGTTCTTC

clone size: few
J gene: TRBJ2-3
CDR3 length: 16
D gene: -
V gene: TRBV4-2
CDR3 protein: CASSQDPAAGTDTQYF
CDR3 DNA: TGCGCCAGCAGCCAAGATCCGGCGGCGGGCACAGATACGCAGTATTTT

clone size: few
J gene: TRBJ1-3
CDR3 length: 15
D gene: TRBD1
V gene: TRBV14
CDR3 protein: CASSQVPTGGNTIYF
CDR3 DNA: TGTGCCAGCAGCCAAGTACCGACAGGGGGAAACACCATATATTTT

clone size: many
J gene: TRBJ2-1
CDR3 length: 13
D gene: -
V gene: TRBV5-6
CDR3 protein: CASSLLSGNEQFF
CDR3 DNA: TGTGCCAGCAGCTTGTTAAGCGGGAATGAGCAGTTCTTC

clone size: few
J gene: TRBJ2-2
CDR3 length: 16
D gene: TRBD1
V gene: TRBV4-3
CDR3 protein: CASSQAGTGGTGELFF
CDR3 DNA: TGCGCCAGCAGCCAAGCCGGGACAGGGGGCACCGGGGAGCTGTTTTTT

clone size: -
J gene: TRBJ2-3
CDR3 length: 16
D gene: TRBD1
V gene: TRBV20-1
CDR3 protein: CSAAGTGARGTDTQYF
CDR3 DNA: TGCAGTGCTGCCGGGACAGGGGCCAGAGGGACAGATACGCAGTATTTT

clone size: few
J gene: TRBJ1-2
CDR3 length: 13
D gene: TRBD1
V gene: TRBV7-9
CDR3 protein: CASSLRQGTGYTF
CDR3 DNA: TGTGCCAGCAGCTTACGACAGGGGACCGGCTACACCTTC

clone size: few
J gene: TRBJ1-3
CDR3 length: 16
D gene: TRBD1
V gene: TRBV7-2
CDR3 protein: CASSSLGQGGRNTIYF
CDR3 DNA: TGTGCCAGCAGCTCCCTAGGACAGGGAGGGAGAAACACCATATATTTT

clone size: few
J gene: TRBJ2-2
CDR3 length: 16
D gene: TRBD1
V gene: TRBV6-5
CDR3 protein: CASSYLGQTYTGELFF
CDR3 DNA: TGTGCCAGCAGTTACCTGGGACAGACCTACACCGGGGAGCTGTTTTTT

clone size: many
J gene: TRBJ2-1
CDR3 length: 17
D gene: TRBD2
V gene: TRBV24-1
CDR3 protein: CATSDLPGLAGKNEQFF
CDR3 DNA: TGTGCCACCAGTGATTTGCCCGGACTAGCGGGGAAAAATGAGCAGTTCTTC

clone size: few
J gene: TRBJ2-5
CDR3 length: 12
D gene: -
V gene: TRBV20-1
CDR3 protein: CSAASSLETQYF
CDR3 DNA: TGCAGTGCTGCTTCTAGCTTGGAGACCCAGTACTTC

clone size: few
J gene: TRBJ2-1
CDR3 length: 17
D gene: TRBD2
V gene: TRBV5-1
CDR3 protein: CASSQLLTSGTRNEQFF
CDR3 DNA: TGCGCCAGCAGCCAGCTTTTGACCTCCGGGACTAGGAATGAGCAGTTCTTC

clone size: -
J gene: TRBJ2-5
CDR3 length: 15
D gene: TRBD2
V gene: TRBV10-2
CDR3 protein: CASKEGGGPGETQYF
CDR3 DNA: TGCGCCAGCAAAGAGGGCGGGGGGCCCGGTGAGACCCAGTACTTC

clone size: -
J gene: TRBJ2-4
CDR3 length: 18
D gene: TRBD2
V gene: TRBV4-3
CDR3 protein: CASSQDWEGPAGAEIQDF
CDR3 DNA: TGCGCCAGCAGCCAAGATTGGGAGGGCCCTGCAGGCGCAGAGATACAGGACTTC

clone size: many
J gene: TRBJ1-3
CDR3 length: 15
D gene: -
V gene: TRBV4-2
CDR3 protein: CASSQEPVSGNTIYF
CDR3 DNA: TGTGCCAGCAGCCAAGAGCCGGTCTCTGGAAACACCATATATTTT

clone size: many
J gene: TRBJ2-7
CDR3 length: 14
D gene: TRBD2
V gene: TRBV20-1
CDR3 protein: CSAHRLAGGYEQYF
CDR3 DNA: TGCAGTGCTCATCGACTAGCGGGAGGGTACGAGCAGTACTTC

clone size: many
J gene: TRBJ2-5
CDR3 length: 16
D gene: TRBD2
V gene: TRBV7-2
CDR3 protein: CASSLQAGGLLETQYF
CDR3 DNA: TGTGCCAGCAGCTTACAAGCGGGGGGGTTGCTTGAGACCCAGTACTTC

clone size: few
J gene: TRBJ1-1
CDR3 length: 13
D gene: -
V gene: TRBV6-1
CDR3 protein: CASRLPYSPEAFF
CDR3 DNA: TGTGCCAGCAGACTGCCATACAGCCCTGAAGCTTTCTTT

clone size: -
J gene: TRBJ2-1
CDR3 length: 12
D gene: -
V gene: TRBV7-2
CDR3 protein: CASSLYEGEQFF
CDR3 DNA: TGTGCCAGCAGCTTATACGAGGGTGAGCAGTTCTTC

clone size: many
J gene: TRBJ2-5
CDR3 length: 13
D gene: -
V gene: TRBV29-1
CDR3 protein: CSVSTGTGETQYF
CDR3 DNA: TGCAGCGTTTCGACAGGTACAGGAGAGACCCAGTACTTC

clone size: -
J gene: TRBJ2-7
CDR3 length: 16
D gene: TRBD2
V gene: TRBV4-3
CDR3 protein: CASSQDLTSGGYEQYF
CDR3 DNA: TGCGCCAGCAGCCAAGACCTTACTAGCGGGGGCTACGAGCAGTACTTC

clone size: many
J gene: TRBJ2-7
CDR3 length: 14
D gene: TRBD2
V gene: TRBV4-2
CDR3 protein: CASSQEREMGEQYF
CDR3 DNA: TGTGCCAGCAGCCAAGAGCGGGAGATGGGGGAGCAGTACTTC

clone size: many
J gene: TRBJ2-3
CDR3 length: 19
D gene: TRBD2
V gene: TRBV27
CDR3 protein: CASSLSSYRLAVDTDTQYF
CDR3 DNA: TGTGCCAGCAGTTTATCGTCTTACAGACTAGCGGTTGACACAGATACGCAGTATTTT

clone size: few
J gene: TRBJ2-5
CDR3 length: 14
D gene: TRBD2
V gene: TRBV20-1
CDR3 protein: CSAHIAGDRETQYF
CDR3 DNA: TGCAGTGCTCATATCGCGGGGGATAGGGAGACCCAGTACTTC